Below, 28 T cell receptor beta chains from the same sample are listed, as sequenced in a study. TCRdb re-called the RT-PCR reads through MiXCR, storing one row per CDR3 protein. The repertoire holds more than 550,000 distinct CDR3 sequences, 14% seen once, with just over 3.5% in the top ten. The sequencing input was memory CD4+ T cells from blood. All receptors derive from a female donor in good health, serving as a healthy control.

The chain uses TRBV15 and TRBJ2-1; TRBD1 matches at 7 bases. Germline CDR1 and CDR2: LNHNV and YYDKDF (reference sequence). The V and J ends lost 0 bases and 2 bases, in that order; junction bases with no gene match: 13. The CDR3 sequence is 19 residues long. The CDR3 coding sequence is TGTGCCACCAGCAGAGATTCACCATACCAGGGGACAGCCTACAATGAGCAGTTCTTC. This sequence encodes CATSRDSPYQGTAYNEQFF.

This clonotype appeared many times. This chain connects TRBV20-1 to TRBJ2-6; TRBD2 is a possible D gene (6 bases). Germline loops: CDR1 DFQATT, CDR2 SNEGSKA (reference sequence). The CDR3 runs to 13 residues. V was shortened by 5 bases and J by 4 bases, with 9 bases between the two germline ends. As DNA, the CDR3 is TGCAGTGCTGGAGGGTCCGGGGCCAACGTCCTGACTTTC. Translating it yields CSAGGSGANVLTF.

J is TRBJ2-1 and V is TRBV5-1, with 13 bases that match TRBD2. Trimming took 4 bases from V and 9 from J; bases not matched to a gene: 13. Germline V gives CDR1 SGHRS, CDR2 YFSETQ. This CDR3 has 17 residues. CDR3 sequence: CASSPLPLAGGEGEQFF. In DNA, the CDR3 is TGCGCCAGCAGCCCATTACCACTAGCGGGAGGGGAGGGTGAGCAGTTCTTC.

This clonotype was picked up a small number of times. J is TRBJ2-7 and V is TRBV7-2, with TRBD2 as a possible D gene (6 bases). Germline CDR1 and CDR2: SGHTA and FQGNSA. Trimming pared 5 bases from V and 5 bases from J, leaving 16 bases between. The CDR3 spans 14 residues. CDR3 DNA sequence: TGTGCCAGCAGCCAAGGGAGGCAGGTCGACGAGCAGTACTTC. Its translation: CASSQGRQVDEQYF. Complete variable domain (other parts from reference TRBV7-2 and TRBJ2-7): GAGVSQSPSNKVTEKGKDVELRCDPISGHTALYWYRQSLGQGLEFLIYFQGNSAPDKSGLPSDRFSAERTGGSVSTLTIQRTQQEDSAVYLCASSQGRQVDEQYFGPGTRLTVT.

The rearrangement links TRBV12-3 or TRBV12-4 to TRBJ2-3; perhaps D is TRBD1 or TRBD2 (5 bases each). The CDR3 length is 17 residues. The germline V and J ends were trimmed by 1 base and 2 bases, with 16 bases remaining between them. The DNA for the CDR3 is TGTGCCAGCAGTTTAGGGGCTAGTCGGGACCTCACAGATACGCAGTATTTT. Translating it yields CASSLGASRDLTDTQYF.

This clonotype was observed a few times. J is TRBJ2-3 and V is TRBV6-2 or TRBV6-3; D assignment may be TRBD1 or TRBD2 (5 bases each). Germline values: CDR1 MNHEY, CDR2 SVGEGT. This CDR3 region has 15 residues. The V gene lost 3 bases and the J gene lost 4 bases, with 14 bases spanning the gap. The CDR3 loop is CASSYQGGPADTQYF. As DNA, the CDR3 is TGTGCCAGCAGTTATCAGGGCGGGCCCGCAGATACGCAGTATTTT.

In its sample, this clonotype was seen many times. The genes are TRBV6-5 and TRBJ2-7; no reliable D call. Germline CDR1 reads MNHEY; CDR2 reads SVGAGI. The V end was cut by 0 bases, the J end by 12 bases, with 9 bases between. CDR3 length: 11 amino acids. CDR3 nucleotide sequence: TGTGCCAGCAGTTACTCGGGATTGCGGTACTTC. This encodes CASSYSGLRYF.

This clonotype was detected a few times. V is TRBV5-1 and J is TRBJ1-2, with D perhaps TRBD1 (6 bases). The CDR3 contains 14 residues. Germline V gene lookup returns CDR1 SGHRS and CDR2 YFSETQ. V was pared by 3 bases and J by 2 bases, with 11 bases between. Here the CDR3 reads CASSSTGWNYGYTF. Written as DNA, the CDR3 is TGCGCCAGCAGCTCTACAGGGTGGAACTATGGCTACACCTTC.

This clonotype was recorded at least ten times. The DNA of the CDR3 is TGCAGTGCTAGAGATTTACTAGCGGTTCACAATGAGCAGTTCTTC. This sequence encodes CSARDLLAVHNEQFF. The chain uses TRBV20-1 and TRBJ2-1; TRBD2 agrees at 8 bases. This CDR3 region has 15 residues. CDR1 and CDR2 from the germline V gene are DFQATT and SNEGSKA (reference sequence). J was trimmed by 5 bases and V by 0 bases; bases with no gene match: 6.

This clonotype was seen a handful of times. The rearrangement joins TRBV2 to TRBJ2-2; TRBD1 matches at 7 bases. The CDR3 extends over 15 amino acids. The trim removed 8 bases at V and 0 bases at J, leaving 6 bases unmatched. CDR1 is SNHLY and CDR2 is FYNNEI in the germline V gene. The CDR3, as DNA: TGTGCCAGCGGGACAGACAATTCGAACACCGGGGAGCTGTTTTTT. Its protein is CASGTDNSNTGELFF.

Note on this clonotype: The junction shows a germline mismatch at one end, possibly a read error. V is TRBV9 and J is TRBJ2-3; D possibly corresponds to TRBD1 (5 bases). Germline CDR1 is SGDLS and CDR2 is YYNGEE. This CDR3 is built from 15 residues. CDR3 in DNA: TGTGCCAACAGCGACAGTAGGGCCTACTTAAATACGCAGTATTTT. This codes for CANSDSRAYLNTQYF.

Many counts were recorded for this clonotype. CDR3 sequence: CASSQDRAGVPFF. As DNA, the CDR3 is TGCGCCAGCAGCCAAGATAGGGCGGGAGTACCGTTCTTC. The chain combines TRBV4-1 with TRBJ2-1, with 7 nucleotides matching TRBD2. CDR1 MGHRA and CDR2 YSYEKL come from the germline V gene. This CDR3 region has 13 residues. V shed 0 bases and J 15 bases; nucleotides not matched to a gene: 8.

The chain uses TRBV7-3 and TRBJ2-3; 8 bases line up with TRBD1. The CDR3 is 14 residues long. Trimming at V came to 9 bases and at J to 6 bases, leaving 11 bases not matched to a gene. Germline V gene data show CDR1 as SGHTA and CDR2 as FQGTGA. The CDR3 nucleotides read TGTGCCAGTTCCCAGGACAGGGCATCGGATACGCAGTATTTT. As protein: CASSQDRASDTQYF.

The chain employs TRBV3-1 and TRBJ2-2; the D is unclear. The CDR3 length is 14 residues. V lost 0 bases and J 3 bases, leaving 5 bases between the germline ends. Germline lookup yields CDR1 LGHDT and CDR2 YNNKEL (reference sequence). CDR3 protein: CASSQETYTGELFF. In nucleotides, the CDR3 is TGTGCCAGCAGCCAAGAGACTTACACCGGGGAGCTGTTTTTT.

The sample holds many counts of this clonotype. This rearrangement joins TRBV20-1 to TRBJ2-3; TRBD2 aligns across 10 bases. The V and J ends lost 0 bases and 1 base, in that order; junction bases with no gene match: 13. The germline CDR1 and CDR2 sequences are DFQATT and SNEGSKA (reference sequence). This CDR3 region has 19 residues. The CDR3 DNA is TGCAGTGCTAGAGAAAGCAGCGGGAGGGCCATCTACCGCACAGATACGCAGTATTTT. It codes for CSARESSGRAIYRTDTQYF.

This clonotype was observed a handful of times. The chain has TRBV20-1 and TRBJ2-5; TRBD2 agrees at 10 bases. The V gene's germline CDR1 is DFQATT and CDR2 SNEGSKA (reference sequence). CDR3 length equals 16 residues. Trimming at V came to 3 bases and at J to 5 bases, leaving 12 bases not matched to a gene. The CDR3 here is CSASSGLAGVSETQYF. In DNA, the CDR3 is TGCAGTGCTAGTAGTGGGCTAGCGGGAGTATCGGAGACCCAGTACTTC.

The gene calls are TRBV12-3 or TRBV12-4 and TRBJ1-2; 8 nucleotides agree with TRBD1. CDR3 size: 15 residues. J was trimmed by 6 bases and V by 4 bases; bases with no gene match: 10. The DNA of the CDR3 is TGTGCCAGCAGTTCAGCAGGGGGCGCGGGTGATGGCTACACCTTC. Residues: CASSSAGGAGDGYTF.

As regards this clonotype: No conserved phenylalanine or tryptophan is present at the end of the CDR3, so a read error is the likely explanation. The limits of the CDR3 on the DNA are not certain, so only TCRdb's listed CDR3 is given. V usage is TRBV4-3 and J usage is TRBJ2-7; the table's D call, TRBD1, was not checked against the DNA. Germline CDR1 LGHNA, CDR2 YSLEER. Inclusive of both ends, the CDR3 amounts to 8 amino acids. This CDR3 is CASSQEGG.

CDR3 region: CASSYFYNTGKLFF. CDR3 in DNA: TGTGCCAGCAGTTACTTTTATAATACGGGAAAACTGTTTTTT. This chain connects TRBV6-5 to TRBJ1-4; D is ambiguous. CDR1 is MNHEY, CDR2 SVGAGI, per germline. The CDR3 consists of 14 residues. The germline V and J ends were trimmed by 1 base and 10 bases, with 13 bases remaining between them.

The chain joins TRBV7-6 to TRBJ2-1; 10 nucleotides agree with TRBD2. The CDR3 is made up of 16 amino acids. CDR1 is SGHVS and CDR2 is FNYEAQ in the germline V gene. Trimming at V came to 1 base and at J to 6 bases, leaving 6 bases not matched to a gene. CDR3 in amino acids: CASSLGLAGELNEQFF. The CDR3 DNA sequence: TGTGCCAGCAGCTTAGGGCTAGCGGGAGAACTCAATGAGCAGTTCTTC.

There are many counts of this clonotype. Here the CDR3 DNA reads TGTGCCAGCAGCCTAGGGACAGCCTCCTACAATGAGCAGTTCTTC. Translation gives CASSLGTASYNEQFF. The chain is built from TRBV7-2 and TRBJ2-1; TRBD1 matches at 7 bases. V shed 5 bases, J shed 0 bases, and the junction held 4 bases outside the gene matches. Germline loops: CDR1 SGHTA, CDR2 FQGNSA. The CDR3 contains 15 residues.

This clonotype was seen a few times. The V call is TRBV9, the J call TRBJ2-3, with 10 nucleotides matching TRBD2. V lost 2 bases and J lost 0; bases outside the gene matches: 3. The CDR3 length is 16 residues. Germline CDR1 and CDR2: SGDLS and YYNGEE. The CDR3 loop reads CASSVRTSGSTDTQYF. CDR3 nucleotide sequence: TGTGCCAGCAGCGTTCGGACTAGCGGTAGCACAGATACGCAGTATTTT.

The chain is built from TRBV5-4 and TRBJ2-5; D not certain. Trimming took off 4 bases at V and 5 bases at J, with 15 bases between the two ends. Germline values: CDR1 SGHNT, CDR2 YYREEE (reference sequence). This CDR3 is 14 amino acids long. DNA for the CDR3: TGTGCCAGCAGCACCCCACACACGTGGGAGACCCAGTACTTC. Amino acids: CASSTPHTWETQYF.

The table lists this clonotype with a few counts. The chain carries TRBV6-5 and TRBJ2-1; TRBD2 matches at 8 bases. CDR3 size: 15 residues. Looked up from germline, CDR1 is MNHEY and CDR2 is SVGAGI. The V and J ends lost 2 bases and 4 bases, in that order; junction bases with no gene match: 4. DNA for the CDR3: TGTGCCAGCAGTTACCTCGAGCGGGGGTACAATGAGCAGTTCTTC. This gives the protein CASSYLERGYNEQFF.

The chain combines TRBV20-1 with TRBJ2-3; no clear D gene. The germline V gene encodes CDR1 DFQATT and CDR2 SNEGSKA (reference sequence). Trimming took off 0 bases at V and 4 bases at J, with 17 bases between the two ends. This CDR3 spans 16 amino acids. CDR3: CSARDRLLAGADTQYF. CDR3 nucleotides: TGCAGTGCTAGAGATCGACTGCTCGCCGGCGCAGATACGCAGTATTTT.

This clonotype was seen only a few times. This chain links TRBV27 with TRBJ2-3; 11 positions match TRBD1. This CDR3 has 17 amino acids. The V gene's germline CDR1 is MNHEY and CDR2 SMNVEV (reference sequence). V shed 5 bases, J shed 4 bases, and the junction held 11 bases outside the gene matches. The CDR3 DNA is TGTGCCAGCAGTCCTGCATTATGGGGACAGGGGGCAGATACGCAGTATTTT. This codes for CASSPALWGQGADTQYF.

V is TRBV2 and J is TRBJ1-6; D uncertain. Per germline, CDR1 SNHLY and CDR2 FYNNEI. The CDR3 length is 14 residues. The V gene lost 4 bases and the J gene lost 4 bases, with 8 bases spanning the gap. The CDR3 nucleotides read TGTGCCAGCAGTGTATTTCCGTATAATTCACCCCTCCACTTT. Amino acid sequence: CASSVFPYNSPLHF.

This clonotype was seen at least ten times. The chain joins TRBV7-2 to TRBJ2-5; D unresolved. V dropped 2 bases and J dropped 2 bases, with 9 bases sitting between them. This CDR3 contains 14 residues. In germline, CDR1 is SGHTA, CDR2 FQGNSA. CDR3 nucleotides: TGTGCCAGCAGCTTACAAGTAAATCAAGAGACCCAGTACTTC. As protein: CASSLQVNQETQYF.